Ten or more counts support the clone carrying this T cell receptor beta chain. No antigen is known for it. The data are from a study of T-cell reconstitution after alpha-beta-depleted transplantation in children. Study-level findings and limits: Some patients showed high day-60 TCRbeta diversity, which derived from surviving recipient T cells and thymic progenitors. T cells produced anew were the main source of T-cell counts and diversity one year after transplant. Several hundred rapidly expanded clones from non-depleted graft cells reportedly supplied alpha-beta T cells about two months post-transplant.

Preparation of the TCRbeta library used unique molecular identifiers. A single record per CDR3 protein comes from TCRdb applying MiXCR to the PCR reads. Of about 16,000 distinct CDR3 sequences in the sample, about 7.7% were seen once. J gave up 3 bases and V 0 bases, and 5 bases lay outside the gene matches. Germline lookup yields CDR1 LGHDT and CDR2 YNNKEL (reference sequence). The CDR3 is 17 residues long. The chain couples TRBV3-1 to TRBJ2-1, with 10 nucleotides matching TRBD2. This specimen was PBMCs, mostly from graft donor cells, taken 60 days after TCRalphabeta/CD19-depleted stem cell transplant. This clonotype was sampled from a boy under two years old who had a stem cell transplant for Wiskott-Aldrich syndrome, so the T cells may come from the graft donor. CDR3 in amino acids: CASSQDYWTSGYNEQFF. Here the CDR3 DNA reads TGTGCCAGCAGCCAAGATTATTGGACTAGCGGCTACAATGAGCAGTTCTTC.